This T cell receptor beta chain was identified during a study of cytomegalovirus exposure and HLA in healthy donors. Study results and caveats: The classifier reportedly diagnosed cytomegalovirus status with high sensitivity and specificity. A reported reduction in N-insertions relative to the roughly 700-donor mean was seen in an Asian-associated ancestry cluster in a later analysis. Among TCR beta chains, those listed as cytomegalovirus-associated numbered over 150.

Primers for the PCR totalled 60 Vbeta and 13 Jbeta. Clones were sequenced by immunoSEQ multiplex PCR, and TCRdb holds only the in-frame ones, with some missing. Here the sample spans about 140,000 clones, about 79% being singletons. This CDR3 has 14 amino acids. In germline, CDR1 is SSHAT, CDR2 FNYEAQ (reference sequence). All the people who gave samples were healthy bone marrow donors. In the case of this clone: Antigen specificity is unknown. At one of its ends the junction is not consistent with the germline gene, which may arise from a read error.

The sample taken for sequencing was PBMCs. The sequence came from a male donor in good health and CMV-seronegative. The J gene is TRBJ2-5, the V gene TRBV7-7; D uncertain. CDR3 in DNA: TGTGCTAGCAGCTCCGACTTCACGGCAGAGACCCAGTACTTC. It yields the protein CASSSDFTAETQYF.